The 19 T cell receptor beta chains presented below share a single source sample, sequenced in a study of T cell responses to AZD1222 COVID-19 vaccine. This table comes from immunoSEQ multiplex PCR, and its TCRdb copy is limited to in-frame clones, with some not included. In the table there are around 140,000 clones, 90% to 95% of which are singletons. The sample was peripheral blood, taken on day 0 of MenACWY control vaccination. These receptors were taken from an adult in good health.

The V and J genes are TRBV19 and TRBJ1-4, with 8 bases fitting TRBD1. Per germline, CDR1 LNHDA and CDR2 SQIVND (reference sequence). Losses at the gene ends were 4 bases for V and 0 bases for J; bases not matched to a gene: 4. There are 16 residues in the CDR3. The CDR3, as DNA: TGTGCCAGTAGTAGGACAGGGACCACAACTAATGAAAAACTGTTTTTT. Translated: CASSRTGTTTNEKLFF.

This clone was observed once. V usage is TRBV27 and J usage is TRBJ2-2; D tentatively reads TRBD1 or TRBD2 (5 bases each). CDR3 length: 14 amino acids. The germline V gene has CDR1 MNHEY and CDR2 SMNVEV (reference sequence). CDR3 sequence (DNA): TGTGTCTCTTCCCGGGACCTCAACACCGGGGAGCTGTTTTTT. Protein product: CVSSRDLNTGELFF.

V gene TRBV15 combines with J gene TRBJ1-1, with 10 bases that match TRBD1. Germline CDR1 and CDR2: LNHNV and YYDKDF (reference sequence). The CDR3 contains 21 residues. V lost 0 bases and J lost 0; bases outside the gene matches: 16. The CDR3 loop is CATSRDPFLGTGELMNTEAFF. The CDR3 nucleotides read TGTGCCACCAGCAGAGATCCTTTCTTAGGGACAGGGGAGTTAATGAACACTGAAGCTTTCTTT. The full variable domain, its missing parts supplied by reference TRBV15 and TRBJ1-1, is DAMVIQNPRYQVTQFGKPVTLSCSQTLNHNVMYWYQQKSSQAPKLLFHYYDKDFNNEADTPDNFQSRRPNTSFCFLDIRSPGLGDTAMYLCATSRDPFLGTGELMNTEAFFGQGTRLTVV.

V is TRBV12-5 and J is TRBJ1-1, with a weak D call TRBD1 (5 bases). The V gene's germline CDR1 is LGHNT and CDR2 FRNRAP. The CDR3 is 11 residues long. V gave up 4 bases and J gave up 8 bases, with 8 bases separating them. In DNA form, the CDR3 reads TGTGCTAGTGGTTCACGGGGCGAAGCTTTCTTT. Its translation is CASGSRGEAFF.

CDR3 amino acids: CASSLKQGQRSSEKLFF. CDR3 in DNA: TGTGCCAGCAGTCTTAAACAGGGTCAGAGAAGTTCGGAAAAACTGTTTTTT. This rearrangement joins TRBV27 to TRBJ1-4; D perhaps matches TRBD1 (6 bases). V lost 5 bases and J 8 bases, leaving 24 bases between the germline ends. Germline V CDR1 and CDR2: MNHEY, SMNVEV (reference sequence). The CDR3 is made up of 17 amino acids.

The chain links TRBV6-1 to TRBJ1-6, with 10 nucleotides matching TRBD1. Looked up from germline, CDR1 is MNHNS and CDR2 is SASEGT. The ends lost 1 base at V and 9 bases at J; junction bases unmatched: 0. The CDR3 runs to 14 residues. The DNA of the CDR3 is TGTGCCAGCAGTGAAGGACAGGGGGCTTCACCCCTCCACTTT. Its translation: CASSEGQGASPLHF.

V is TRBV6-4 and J is TRBJ2-7, with unresolved D. CDR3 length equals 14 residues. Germline-derived CDR1 and CDR2 are MRHNA and SNTAGT. Between the trimmed V and J ends, which lost 7 bases and 1 base, there was a span of 14 bases. The CDR3 reads CASKTWSGSYEQYF. CDR3 nucleotide sequence: TGTGCCAGCAAAACATGGTCAGGTTCCTACGAGCAGTACTTC.

The CDR3 nucleotides read TGTGCCAGCAGCGTGACAGGTAGCTCTGGGGCCAACGTCCTGACTTTC. This translates into CASSVTGSSGANVLTF. This chain joins TRBV7-3 and TRBJ2-6; possible D gene TRBD1, 6 bases. Trimming took off 5 bases at V and 0 bases at J, with 11 bases between the two ends. Germline-derived CDR1 and CDR2 are SGHTA and FQGTGA. The CDR3 consists of 16 residues.

This chain links TRBV7-2 with TRBJ1-1, with D unclear. This CDR3 spans 15 amino acids. Germline V gene data show CDR1 as SGHTA and CDR2 as FQGNSA. V was trimmed by 0 bases and J by 1 base, leaving 9 bases between them. This CDR3 reads CASSLAPGRNTEAFF. The CDR3 bases are TGTGCCAGCAGCTTAGCGCCAGGCAGGAACACTGAAGCTTTCTTT.

This clone was detected ten times or more. Other DNA sequences in the same sample also yield this CDR3. The chain couples TRBV7-2 to TRBJ2-5; 8 nucleotides agree with TRBD1. V lost 5 bases and J lost 4; bases outside the gene matches: 12. The CDR3 is 16 amino acids. Per germline, CDR1 SGHTA and CDR2 FQGNSA. The DNA of the CDR3 is TGTGCCAGCAGCGTCACGACAGGGGCGAGCTCAGAGACCCAGTACTTC. Encoded protein: CASSVTTGASSETQYF.

V usage is TRBV28 and J usage is TRBJ1-2; perhaps TRBD1 as D (5 bases). The CDR3 is 14 residues long. V was cut by 5 bases and J by 4 bases, with 14 bases left in between. Germline values: CDR1 MDHEN, CDR2 SYDVKM. The CDR3 spells CASSPQGSGYGYTF. CDR3 nucleotides: TGTGCCAGCAGTCCCCAGGGCTCTGGCTATGGCTACACCTTC.

The rearrangement uses TRBV6-5 and TRBJ1-2; D unresolved. The CDR3 loop spans 13 amino acids. Between the trimmed V and J ends, which lost 0 bases and 5 bases, there was a span of 7 bases. Germline CDR1 reads MNHEY; CDR2 reads SVGAGI. CDR3 nucleotide sequence: TGTGCCAGCAGTTACTCGCGGGAGTATGGCTACACCTTC. The encoded protein is CASSYSREYGYTF.

V and J are TRBV5-6 and TRBJ1-2; tentative D call: TRBD1 (5 bases). The length of the CDR3 is 16 residues. Germline V gene data show CDR1 as SGHDT and CDR2 as YYEEEE. Trimming pared 2 bases from V and 6 bases from J, leaving 20 bases between. As DNA, the CDR3 is TGTGCCAGCAGCTTATGGGGGACCGTCGTTAAAAATGGCTACACCTTC. Protein: CASSLWGTVVKNGYTF.

This chain connects TRBV7-2 to TRBJ1-2, with D possibly TRBD1 on 5 matching bases. This CDR3 is 14 amino acids long. Trimming removed 5 bases from V and 4 bases from J, with 14 bases in between. Germline loops: CDR1 SGHTA, CDR2 FQGNSA. The CDR3 bases are TGTGCCAGCAGCCTAGGGGCCTCCATCTATGGCTACACCTTC. It translates to CASSLGASIYGYTF.

The V gene is TRBV5-1, the J gene TRBJ2-3; D call uncertain. The CDR3 contains 14 residues. V was cut by 0 bases and J by 5 bases, with 10 bases left in between. Germline CDR1 and CDR2: SGHRS and YFSETQ. The CDR3: CASSLDLNGDTQYF. In DNA, the CDR3 is TGCGCCAGCAGCTTGGATTTAAACGGAGATACGCAGTATTTT.

The chain is built from TRBV28 and TRBJ1-2; the match to TRBD1 covers 8 bases. CDR3 size: 13 residues. Germline CDR1 and CDR2: MDHEN and SYDVKM. Trimming removed 7 bases from V and 6 bases from J; junction bases left unmatched: 7. The CDR3 sequence: CASTTGGRHGYTF. Written as DNA, the CDR3 is TGTGCCAGCACCACAGGGGGGCGCCATGGCTACACCTTC.

The chain couples TRBV30 to TRBJ1-2, with 7 nucleotides matching TRBD1. The CDR3 extends over 14 amino acids. After removal of 4 bases from V and 2 bases from J, the junction contained 7 bases not matched to a gene. Looked up from germline, CDR1 is GTSNPN and CDR2 is SVGIG (reference sequence). CDR3 region: CAWIFGGGNYGYTF. CDR3 coding DNA: TGTGCCTGGATATTCGGAGGGGGCAACTATGGCTACACCTTC.

The chain combines TRBV7-7 with TRBJ2-7; 11 bases match TRBD1. The CDR3 length is 15 residues. Germline V lookup: CDR1 SSHAT, CDR2 FNYEAQ (reference sequence). V lost 1 base, J lost 5 bases, and 4 bases stayed unmatched. The CDR3 DNA sequence: TGTGCCAGCAGCTTAGGGGACAGGGGGTACCACGAGCAGTACTTC. This translates into CASSLGDRGYHEQYF.

The chain is built from TRBV3-1 (or the pseudogene TRBV3-2) and TRBJ1-6, with no clear D. The CDR3 spans 16 residues. V was clipped by 1 base and J by 2 bases, with 9 bases between them. The V gene's germline CDR1 is LGHDT and CDR2 YNNKEL (reference sequence). Here the CDR3 reads CASSQGTGTYNSPLHF. For the CDR3, the DNA is TGTGCCAGCAGCCAAGGGACCGGAACCTATAATTCACCCCTCCACTTT.